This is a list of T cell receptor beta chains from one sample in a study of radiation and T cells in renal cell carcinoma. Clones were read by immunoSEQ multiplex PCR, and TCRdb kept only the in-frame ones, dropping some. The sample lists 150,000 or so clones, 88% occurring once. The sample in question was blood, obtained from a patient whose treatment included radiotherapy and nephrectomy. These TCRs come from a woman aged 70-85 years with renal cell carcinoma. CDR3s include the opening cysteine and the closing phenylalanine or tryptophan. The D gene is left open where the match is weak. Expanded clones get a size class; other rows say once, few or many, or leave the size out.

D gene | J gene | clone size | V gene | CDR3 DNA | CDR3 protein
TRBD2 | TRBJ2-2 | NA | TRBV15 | TGTGCCACCAGCCTCGACGGGGGGGGCGCCGGGGAGCTGTTTTTT | CATSLDGGGAGELFF
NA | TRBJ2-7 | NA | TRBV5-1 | TGCGCCAGCAGCTTGGGGTCCGGGGGGCCCCGGAGTGACGAGCAGTACTTC | CASSLGSGGPRSDEQYF
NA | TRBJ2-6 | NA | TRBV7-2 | TGTGCCAGCAGCCCCTGGGCTCCCTCTGGGGCCAACGTCCTGACTTTC | CASSPWAPSGANVLTF
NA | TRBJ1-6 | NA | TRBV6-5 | TGTGCCAGCAGGCGACAGTTTCCGAATAATTCACCCCTCCACTTT | CASRRQFPNNSPLHF
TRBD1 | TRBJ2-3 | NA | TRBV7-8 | TGTGCCAGCAGCCTACCGACAGGGGGCAGAGATACGCAGTATTTT | CASSLPTGGRDTQYF
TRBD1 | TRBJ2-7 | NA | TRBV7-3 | TGTGCCAGCAGCCTACGACAGGGGGACGAGCAGTACTTC | CASSLRQGDEQYF
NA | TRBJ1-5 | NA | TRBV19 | TGTGCCAGTAGTTCTATTGATAGCAATCAGCCCCAGCATTTT | CASSSIDSNQPQHF
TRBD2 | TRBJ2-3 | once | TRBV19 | TGTGCCAGTACCTCCTCCTTATGGAGCGGGGGAGATACGCAGTATTTT | CASTSSLWSGGDTQYF
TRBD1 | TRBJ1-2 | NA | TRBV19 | TGTGCCAGTAGACGCCGGGACAGGGATGAAGGTGGCTACACCTTC | CASRRRDRDEGGYTF
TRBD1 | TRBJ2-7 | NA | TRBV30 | TGTGCCTGGACCCGGGACAGGGTCTACGAGCAGTACTTC | CAWTRDRVYEQYF
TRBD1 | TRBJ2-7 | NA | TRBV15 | TGTGCCACCAGCAGAGTAACAGGGGTCGGATCCTACGAGCAGTACTTC | CATSRVTGVGSYEQYF
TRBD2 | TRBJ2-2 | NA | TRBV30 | TGTGCCTGGAGGCTTAGCGGGGCGGGCGGGGAGCTGTTTTTT | CAWRLSGAGGELFF
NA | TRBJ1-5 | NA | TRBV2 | TGTGCCAGCAGTGCGACTGGGCGCAATCAGCCCCAGCATTTT | CASSATGRNQPQHF
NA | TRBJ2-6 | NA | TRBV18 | TGTGCCAGCTCACCTCCCGGGCGCCCAGGTGGGGCCAACGTCCTGACTTTC | CASSPPGRPGGANVLTF
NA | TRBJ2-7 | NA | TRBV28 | TGTGCCAGCAGCAACTCCGGGGTCTCCTACGAGCAGTACTTC | CASSNSGVSYEQYF
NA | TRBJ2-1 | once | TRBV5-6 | TGTGCCAGCAGCCTCCCCGGGACTCCTTACAATGAGCAGTTCTTC | CASSLPGTPYNEQFF
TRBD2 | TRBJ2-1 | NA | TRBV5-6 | TGTGCCAGCAGTTCCGGGACTAGCTCCGGACGGAGCTCCTACAATGAGCAGTTCTTC | CASSSGTSSGRSSYNEQFF
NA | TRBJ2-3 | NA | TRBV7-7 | TGTGCTAGCAGCTTAGACGGGTTTGGAGATACGCAGTATTTT | CASSLDGFGDTQYF
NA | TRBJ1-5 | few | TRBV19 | TGTGCCAGTACAAGGGAAATTAGCAATCAGCCCCAGCATTTT | CASTREISNQPQHF
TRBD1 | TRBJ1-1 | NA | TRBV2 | TGTGCCAGCAAACCGGGACAGAAAGCTTTCTTT | CASKPGQKAFF
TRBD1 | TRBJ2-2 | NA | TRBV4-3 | TGCGCCAGCAGCCTCCAGCCACAGGGGTCAAGGGAGCTGTTTTTT | CASSLQPQGSRELFF
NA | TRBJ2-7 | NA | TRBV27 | TGTGCCAGCAGTTTTATAGGGGCGTCCTCCTACGAGCAGTACTTC | CASSFIGASSYEQYF
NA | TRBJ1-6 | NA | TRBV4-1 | TGCGCCAGCAGCCAGACACAGATCAACTATAATTCACCCCTCCACTTT | CASSQTQINYNSPLHF
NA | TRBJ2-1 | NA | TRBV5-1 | TGCGCCAGCAGCAGACAGGTCAATTACAATGAGCAGTTCTTC | CASSRQVNYNEQFF
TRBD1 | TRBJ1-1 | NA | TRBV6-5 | TGTGCCAGCAGTTACTCGACAGGGGACTCTGAAGCTTTCTTT | CASSYSTGDSEAFF
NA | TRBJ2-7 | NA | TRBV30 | TGTGCCTGGAGTGTATCGGAGGGCGAGCAGTACTTC | CAWSVSEGEQYF
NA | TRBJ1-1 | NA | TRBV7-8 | TGTGCCACTTGGAGCACGGAGAACACTGAAGCTTTCTTT | CATWSTENTEAFF
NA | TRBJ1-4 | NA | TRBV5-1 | TGCGCCAGCAGCTCGGACGGGGGCCTTAATGAAAAACTGTTTTTT | CASSSDGGLNEKLFF
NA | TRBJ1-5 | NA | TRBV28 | TGTGCCAGCAGCCTGGTCGGGAGCAATCAGCCCCAGCATTTT | CASSLVGSNQPQHF
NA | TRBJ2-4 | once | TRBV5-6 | TGTGCCAGCAGCTTGGAGGGAAATTGGGCCAAAAACATTCAGTACTTC | CASSLEGNWAKNIQYF
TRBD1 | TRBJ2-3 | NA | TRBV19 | TGTGCCAGTACGCGAGGGGGCCGCACAGATACGCAGTATTTT | CASTRGGRTDTQYF
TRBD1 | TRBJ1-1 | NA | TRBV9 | TGTGCCAGCAGCGCGAGGGGGCTAACTGAAGCTTTCTTT | CASSARGLTEAFF
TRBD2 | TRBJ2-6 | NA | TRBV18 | TGTGCCAGCTCACCAATTCCGGGGGGTACCTCTGGGGCCAACGTCCTGACTTTC | CASSPIPGGTSGANVLTF
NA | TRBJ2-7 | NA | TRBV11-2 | TGTGCCAGCAGCTCCGGGGGCGGAGCCTACGAGCAGTACTTC | CASSSGGGAYEQYF
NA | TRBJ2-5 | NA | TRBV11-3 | TGTGCCAGCAGCTCCTCCGCAGCCGTGGGAGAGACCCAGTACTTC | CASSSSAAVGETQYF
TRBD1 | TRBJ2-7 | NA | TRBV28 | TGTGCCAGCCCCCCCCCGGCAGGGGGCTTCTACGAGCAGTACTTC | CASPPPAGGFYEQYF
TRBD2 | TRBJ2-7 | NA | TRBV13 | TGTGCCAGCAGCTTAAACGGGGGGGCCTCCTACGAGCAGTACTTC | CASSLNGGASYEQYF
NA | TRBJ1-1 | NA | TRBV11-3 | TGTGCCAGCAGCTTAGCCCCAGGCGGCACTGAAGCTTTCTTT | CASSLAPGGTEAFF
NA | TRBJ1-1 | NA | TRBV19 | TGTGCCAGTAGTCCTTGGGGGGTCATGAACACTGAAGCTTTCTTT | CASSPWGVMNTEAFF
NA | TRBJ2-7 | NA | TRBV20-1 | TGCAGTGCTAGTAGGCAAAACGAGCAGTACTTC | CSASRQNEQYF
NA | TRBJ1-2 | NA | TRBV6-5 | TGTGCCAGCAGTTACTGGCAGGGAGAAGGCTACACCTTC | CASSYWQGEGYTF
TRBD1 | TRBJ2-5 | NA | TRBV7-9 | TGTGCCAGCAGCTTAGGGGACAGGGTCCAAGAGACCCAGTACTTC | CASSLGDRVQETQYF
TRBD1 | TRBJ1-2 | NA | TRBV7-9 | TGTGCCAGCAGCTTACTACAGGGGGACTACACCTTC | CASSLLQGDYTF
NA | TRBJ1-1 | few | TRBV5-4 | TGTGCCAGCAGCGCCTCGGGCCCCGGAGACACTGAAGCTTTCTTT | CASSASGPGDTEAFF
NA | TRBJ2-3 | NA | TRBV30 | TGTGCCTGGGAATTCGGACAAGTTAGCACAGATACGCAGTATTTT | CAWEFGQVSTDTQYF
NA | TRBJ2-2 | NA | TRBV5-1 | TGCGCCAGCAGCTTGGGGGGGCCCGCCGGGGAGCTGTTTTTT | CASSLGGPAGELFF
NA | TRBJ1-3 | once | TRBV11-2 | TGTGCCAGCAGCTTAGTCGGAAGCTCTGGAAACACCATATATTTT | CASSLVGSSGNTIYF
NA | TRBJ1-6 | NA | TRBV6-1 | TGTGCCAGCAGTGAAGCGGAGGGTCGCAGTTCACCCCTCCACTTT | CASSEAEGRSSPLHF